Shown below are 27 T cell receptor beta chains from a single sample sequenced in a study of monozygotic twins with inflammatory bowel disease (dated by TCRdb to the late 2010s). Library preparation employed 5' RACE. Sequenced using an Illumina HiSeq 2500. Based on TCRdb reprocessing of the reads, there is one entry per CDR3 protein sequence, and DNA is missing. The sample's table covers some 450,000 distinct CDR3 sequences. The leading ten clones occupy 2% to 3% of the sample. Sequenced sample: blood. The source is a human donor with ulcerative colitis or Crohn's disease, or a healthy co-twin of an affected twin (not recorded which).

The chain couples TRBV7-2 to TRBJ2-2; the TCRdb D gene call, TRBD1, has no DNA to confirm it. CDR3 length: 16 residues. CDR1 and CDR2 (germline): SGHTA, FQGNSA. CDR3 amino acids: CASSRFRTGGAGELFF.

V and J are TRBV6-5 and TRBJ1-6; TCRdb gives TRBD1 as the D gene, but with no DNA this cannot be confirmed. From germline, CDR1 is MNHEY and CDR2 SVGAGI. This CDR3 is 15 amino acids long. This chain's CDR3 is CASSSSRADNSPLHF.

The chain has TRBV30 and TRBJ2-7. The V gene's germline CDR1 is GTSNPN and CDR2 SVGIG (reference sequence). There are 13 residues in the CDR3. CDR3 protein: CAWSVTVSEEQYF.

The chain has TRBV3-1 and TRBJ1-1; TCRdb indicates TRBD1, and absent DNA this call remains unverified. The CDR3 has 14 amino acids. Germline V gives CDR1 LGHDT, CDR2 YNNKEL (reference sequence). The CDR3 loop is CASHKSDRDTEAFF.

This sequence joins TRBV20-1 and TRBJ2-1; checking the TCRdb D call of TRBD1 is not possible without DNA. Germline values: CDR1 DFQATT, CDR2 SNEGSKA (reference sequence). The CDR3 spans 13 residues. CDR3 region: CSALVTGSGEQFF.

The chain couples TRBV5-1 to TRBJ2-3; with no DNA, the TCRdb D assignment of TRBD2 cannot be verified. Germline values: CDR1 SGHRS, CDR2 YFSETQ. CDR3 length equals 14 residues. The CDR3 protein is CASSLSGGGDTQYF.

The chain couples TRBV6-6 to TRBJ2-7; TCRdb proposes TRBD2, but this gene call is untestable without DNA. The CDR3 is made up of 13 amino acids. Germline-derived CDR1 and CDR2 are MNHNY and SVGAGI (reference sequence). The CDR3 spells CASSSIPPYEQYF.

This sequence joins TRBV18 and TRBJ2-1; TCRdb's D gene call, TRBD1, goes unchecked for lack of DNA. CDR3 length equals 14 residues. Germline loops: CDR1 KGHSH, CDR2 LQKENI. CDR3 in amino acids: CASSPPMQGDEQFF.

The chain joins TRBV2 to TRBJ2-3; without DNA, the TCRdb call of TRBD1 cannot be checked. The CDR3 runs 16 residues. Looked up from germline, CDR1 is SNHLY and CDR2 is FYNNEI. The CDR3 spells CASSEALGQATDTQYF.

This rearrangement joins TRBV19 to TRBJ1-5; TCRdb reports TRBD1, a call that lacks DNA to check it against. The CDR3 sequence is 17 residues long. Germline loops: CDR1 LNHDA, CDR2 SQIVND (reference sequence). The chain's CDR3 is CASSIGPGKGQSQPQHF.

This chain connects TRBV5-3 to TRBJ2-7. TRBV5-3 carries the ORF label, with uncertain function. The CDR3 is made up of 13 amino acids. This chain's CDR3 is CARSLGPSYEQYF.

The chain employs TRBV6-1 and TRBJ2-1. Per germline, CDR1 MNHNS and CDR2 SASEGT. The CDR3 covers 13 residues. CDR3 in amino acids: CASRRTENNEQFF.

This chain joins TRBV14 and TRBJ2-7. The germline CDR1 and CDR2 sequences are SGHDN and FVKESK. CDR3 length equals 13 residues. The CDR3 is CASTALGSYEQYF.

This chain joins TRBV20-1 and TRBJ2-3; TCRdb proposes TRBD1, but this gene call is untestable without DNA. The CDR3 has 13 residues. Per the germline V gene, CDR1 is DFQATT and CDR2 is SNEGSKA (reference sequence). CDR3 in amino acids: CSASGGVTDTQYF.

The V call is TRBV20-1, the J call TRBJ2-1; TCRdb selects TRBD1, and the lack of DNA leaves this call unchecked. Germline V gene sequence: CDR1 DFQATT, CDR2 SNEGSKA (reference sequence). There are 15 residues in the CDR3. CDR3 in amino acids: CSAREWDRTYNEQFF.

The rearrangement uses TRBV12-3 or TRBV12-4 and TRBJ2-3; the TCRdb D gene call, TRBD2, has no DNA to confirm it. The CDR3 loop spans 16 amino acids. The CDR3 here is CASSHPRGGSTDTQYF.

The CDR3 reads CATSPGTGELFF. The V and J genes are TRBV24-1 and TRBJ2-2; TCRdb picks TRBD1, but there is no DNA to check that call. There are 12 residues in the CDR3. Looked up from germline, CDR1 is KGHDR and CDR2 is SFDVKD.

The chain has TRBV6-5 and TRBJ2-1; TCRdb outputs TRBD2, but without DNA this stays unchecked. The CDR3 runs to 15 residues. The germline V gene encodes CDR1 MNHEY and CDR2 SVGAGI. The CDR3 spells CASSYSHGVVSRRFF.

J is TRBJ2-6 and V is TRBV2; no DNA is available, so the TRBD1 call from TCRdb remains unchecked. Germline V gene sequence: CDR1 SNHLY, CDR2 FYNNEI. This CDR3 region has 16 residues. CDR3 loop: CASSMQRDSGANVLTF.

The rearrangement links TRBV19 to TRBJ2-1; TCRdb lists TRBD2, though no DNA is available to test this call. This CDR3 has 17 residues. CDR1 is LNHDA and CDR2 is SQIVND in the germline V gene (reference sequence). The chain's CDR3 is CASSIGSGAITNNEQFF.

This chain uses TRBV7-2 with TRBJ2-7; TCRdb reports TRBD2, a call that lacks DNA to check it against. This CDR3 region has 15 residues. Germline V gives CDR1 SGHTA, CDR2 FQGNSA. CDR3 sequence: CASSPTSGSSYEQYF.

The chain carries TRBV12-3 or TRBV12-4 and TRBJ2-5. The CDR3 runs 15 residues. CDR3 loop: CASSLAPGSQETQYF.

CDR3 sequence reads: CASQDLAGGMDTQYF. This rearrangement joins TRBV4-2 to TRBJ2-3; TCRdb proposes TRBD2, but this gene call is untestable without DNA. Per germline, CDR1 LGHNA and CDR2 YNFKEQ. The CDR3 sequence is 15 residues long.

The chain couples TRBV4-2 to TRBJ1-1. Germline V gives CDR1 LGHNA, CDR2 YNFKEQ. This CDR3 region has 15 residues. The CDR3 is CASSQQGVGNTEAFF.

The rearrangement uses TRBV7-9 and TRBJ2-3. This CDR3 has 14 amino acids. Germline CDR1 and CDR2: SEHNR and FQNEAQ (reference sequence). CDR3 region: CASSGSPSTDTQYF.

This sequence joins TRBV5-1 and TRBJ1-6; TCRdb gives TRBD1 as the D gene, but with no DNA this cannot be confirmed. Per the germline V gene, CDR1 is SGHRS and CDR2 is YFSETQ. The CDR3 extends over 17 amino acids. The CDR3 loop reads CASSLLGQQSTNSPLHF.

V and J are TRBV6-2 or TRBV6-3 and TRBJ2-2; TCRdb outputs TRBD1, but without DNA this stays unchecked. Per the germline V gene, CDR1 is MNHEY and CDR2 is SVGEGT. The CDR3 has 15 amino acids. This CDR3 reads CASSSGTGSTGELFF.